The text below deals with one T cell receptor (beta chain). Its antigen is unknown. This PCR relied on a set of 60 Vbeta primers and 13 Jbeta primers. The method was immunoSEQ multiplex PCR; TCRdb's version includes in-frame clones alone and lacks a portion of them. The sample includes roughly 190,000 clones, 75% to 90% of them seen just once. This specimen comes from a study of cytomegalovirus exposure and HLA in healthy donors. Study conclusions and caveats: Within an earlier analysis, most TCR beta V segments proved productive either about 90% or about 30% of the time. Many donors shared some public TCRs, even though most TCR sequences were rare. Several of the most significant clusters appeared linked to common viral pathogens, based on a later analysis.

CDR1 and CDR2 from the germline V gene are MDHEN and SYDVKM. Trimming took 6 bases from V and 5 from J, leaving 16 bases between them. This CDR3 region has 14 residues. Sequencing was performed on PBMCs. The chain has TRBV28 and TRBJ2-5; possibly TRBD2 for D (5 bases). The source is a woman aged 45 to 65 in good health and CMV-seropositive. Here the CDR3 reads CASSLARGFETQYF. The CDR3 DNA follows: TGTGCCAGCAGCTTGGCTCGGGGTTTTGAGACCCAGTACTTC.